This TCR beta chain derives from a study of T cells in tuberculosis. Study results and caveats: Shorter CDR3-alpha in active tuberculosis partly drove smaller distances.

This CDR3 spans 10 amino acids. CDR1 and CDR2 from the germline V gene are DFQATT and SNEGSKA (reference sequence). The V end was cut by 6 bases, the J end by 8 bases, with 8 bases between. TCRdb's table, derived via immunoSEQ multiplex PCR, lists solely in-frame clones and lacks some. The data show about 24,000 clones, with just under 97% seen just once and 9.4% held by the top ten. This clone was counted once. Its antigen is undetermined. Each clinical donor contributed on average roughly 100,000 T cells from unsorted cryopreserved PBMC. Specimen: PBMCs. V usage is TRBV20-1 and J usage is TRBJ2-1; tentative D call: TRBD1 (5 bases). This TCR was sampled from a donor aged 10-35 years with latent tuberculosis or without tuberculosis infection. This CDR3 reads CSAARDEQFF. In DNA, the CDR3 is TGCAGTGCGGCCAGGGATGAGCAGTTCTTC.